The sequence of this T cell receptor beta chain was determined in a study of T cells in Graves' hyperthyroidism and ophthalmopathy. This CDR3 is built from 14 residues. The V end was cut by 0 bases, the J end by 8 bases, with 10 bases between. Germline assignment: CDR1 LGHNA and CDR2 YNFKEQ. Amplification yielded TCR beta CDR3 regions, with RNA transcripts as the source. First-round RT-PCR with HTBI primers amplified the TCR CDR3 region. TCRdb re-derived calls from the multiplex PCR reads in MiXCR, one entry per CDR3 protein. The table shows around 400,000 distinct CDR3 sequences, with approximately 13% occurring only once. No ophthalmopathy progression within 18 months constituted stable Graves' hyperthyroidism. Clinical symptoms, serum thyroxine, TRAb, thyroid ultrasound and orbital computed tomography informed diagnoses. Broader study findings: Most expanded thyroid clonotypes above 0.001 also appeared in blood. Using 13 V-J features, a model discriminated ophthalmopathy from stable hyperthyroidism.

A word on this clonotype: The target antigen is unknown.

The sequencing sample was made of blood. This clonotype originated in a woman under 30 with Graves' hyperthyroidism. J is TRBJ1-4 and V is TRBV4-2; the D is unclear. The chain's CDR3 is CASSQDRVGEKLFF. The CDR3 DNA reads as TGTGCCAGCAGCCAAGATCGGGTTGGGGAAAAACTGTTTTTT.